The 18 T cell receptor beta chains listed next were all sequenced from one sample in a study of T-cell reconstitution after alpha-beta-depleted transplantation in children. The TCRbeta library was prepared with unique molecular identifiers. Via MiXCR, TCRdb re-called the PCR reads, giving one row per CDR3 protein. This sample has about 830,000 distinct CDR3 sequences, with around 17% found just once. The material was PBMCs, mostly from graft donor cells, obtained 360 days after TCRalphabeta/CD19-depleted stem cell transplant. These receptors were collected from a male patient aged 5 to 17 who had a stem cell transplant for acute lymphoblastic leukemia, so the T cells may come from the graft donor.

The sample holds a few counts of this clonotype. This chain links TRBV12-3 or TRBV12-4 with TRBJ2-1, with 8 bases that match TRBD2. J lost 5 bases, V lost 3 bases, and 6 bases had no gene match. The CDR3 sequence is 15 residues long. CDR3 sequence: CASSFAGTRHNEQFF. In DNA, the CDR3 is TGTGCCAGCAGTTTCGCCGGGACTAGGCACAATGAGCAGTTCTTC.

V and J are TRBV7-9 and TRBJ1-1; TRBD1 is a possible D gene (5 bases). CDR3 length: 12 residues. V was cut by 3 bases and J by 11 bases, with 13 bases left in between. Per germline, CDR1 SEHNR and CDR2 FQNEAQ (reference sequence). The CDR3 DNA reads as TGTGCCAGCAGCTTTCCGGCCTCAGGGGCTTTCTTT. Translated: CASSFPASGAFF.

The rearrangement joins TRBV9 to TRBJ2-5; 13 nucleotides align to TRBD2. The CDR3 loop spans 15 amino acids. The J segment lost 7 bases and the V segment lost 2 bases, leaving 5 bases of the junction unmatched. Germline assignment: CDR1 SGDLS and CDR2 YYNGEE. DNA of the CDR3: TGTGCCAGCAGCGTTCGGACTAGCGGGAGTGTGACCCAGTACTTC. Translated, it gives CASSVRTSGSVTQYF.

This clonotype was counted ten times or more. The chain is built from TRBV20-1 and TRBJ2-7; 7 bases are a match to TRBD1. With V trimmed by 2 bases and J by 2 bases, 3 bases remained unmatched. This CDR3 is 13 amino acids long. Germline V CDR1 and CDR2: DFQATT, SNEGSKA (reference sequence). CDR3 residues: CSARYQGAYEQYF. In DNA form, the CDR3 reads TGCAGTGCTAGATACCAGGGGGCCTACGAGCAGTACTTC.

This rearrangement joins TRBV6-5 to TRBJ2-5, with no clear D. Germline V gene sequence: CDR1 MNHEY, CDR2 SVGAGI. The CDR3 is 13 amino acids. Trimming shortened V by 1 base and J by 7 bases, and 10 bases separated the two germline ends. CDR3 DNA: TGTGCCAGCAGTTACTACCGGCAGGCGACCCAGTACTTC. Translated, it gives CASSYYRQATQYF.

This clonotype turned up a few times. V gene TRBV5-1 combines with J gene TRBJ2-7, with D possibly matching TRBD2 (6 bases). Germline lookup yields CDR1 SGHRS and CDR2 YFSETQ. The CDR3 runs to 14 residues. V dropped 0 bases and J dropped 5 bases, with 12 bases sitting between them. CDR3 coding DNA: TGCGCCAGCAGCTTGGCCCATTGGGGGGACGAGCAGTACTTC. Protein: CASSLAHWGDEQYF.

This clonotype turned up a few times. V is TRBV29-1 and J is TRBJ1-1, with D perhaps matching TRBD1 (5 bases). This CDR3 has 16 amino acids. Deletions cut 4 bases from V and 0 bases from J, with 18 bases between. Germline V gene sequence: CDR1 SQVTM, CDR2 ANQGSEA. The CDR3 spells CSVAGRPGHLNTEAFF. DNA for the CDR3: TGCAGCGTTGCAGGAAGGCCAGGACACCTGAACACTGAAGCTTTCTTT.

In its sample, this clonotype was seen many times. V and J are TRBV18 and TRBJ1-1, with 8 nucleotides matching TRBD1. V lost 3 bases to trimming and J lost 0 bases; unmatched junction nucleotides: 6. The CDR3 length is 16 residues. Germline lookup yields CDR1 KGHSH and CDR2 LQKENI. The CDR3 DNA is TGTGCCAGCTCACCGGGACAGGCTTCTTTGAACACTGAAGCTTTCTTT. Its translation: CASSPGQASLNTEAFF.

J is TRBJ1-1 and V is TRBV19; no clear D. The germline gives CDR1 LNHDA, CDR2 SQIVND (reference sequence). The CDR3 has 15 residues. The V gene lost 1 base and the J gene lost 2 bases, with 11 bases spanning the gap. The CDR3 sequence: CASSIGPTFNTEAFF. CDR3 nucleotide sequence: TGTGCCAGTAGTATAGGGCCGACGTTTAACACTGAAGCTTTCTTT.

The chain couples TRBV11-2 to TRBJ2-4, with 11 positions matching TRBD2. The germline V gene encodes CDR1 SGHAT and CDR2 FQNNGV. Trimming at V came to 1 base and at J to 8 bases, leaving 16 bases not matched to a gene. This CDR3 has 19 residues. The CDR3: CASSLVVTGTSGRRDIQYF. CDR3 DNA: TGTGCCAGCAGCTTAGTTGTCACCGGGACTAGCGGAAGACGGGACATTCAGTACTTC.

This clonotype was seen a few times. CDR3: CASSPVGIVSYEQYF. In DNA form, the CDR3 reads TGCGCCAGCAGCCCCGTCGGGATCGTCTCCTACGAGCAGTACTTC. The chain is built from TRBV4-1 and TRBJ2-7, with D perhaps matching TRBD2 (5 bases). Trimming took 4 bases from V and 0 from J, leaving 13 bases between them. CDR3 length: 15 residues. Germline V gene lookup returns CDR1 MGHRA and CDR2 YSYEKL.

The chain recombines TRBV5-1 with TRBJ2-3; possibly TRBD1 for D (6 bases). This CDR3 is built from 16 residues. Looked up from germline, CDR1 is SGHRS and CDR2 is YFSETQ. V was shortened by 0 bases and J by 3 bases, with 14 bases between the two germline ends. CDR3 in amino acids: CASSLEGRGWTDTQYF. The CDR3 DNA reads TGCGCCAGCAGCTTGGAGGGCAGGGGATGGACAGATACGCAGTATTTT. Filled out from reference TRBV5-1 and TRBJ2-3, the complete variable domain reads KAGVTQTPRYLIKTRGQQVTLSCSPISGHRSVSWYQQTPGQGLQFLFEYFSETQRNKGNFPGRFSGRQFSNSRSEMNVSTLELGDSALYLCASSLEGRGWTDTQYFGPGTRLTVL.

This clonotype occurred a few times. This chain links TRBV7-6 with TRBJ1-2; TRBD1 matches at 7 bases. CDR3 length: 13 amino acids. With 5 bases clipped from V and 4 bases from J, the junction kept 4 bases outside the gene matches. Germline V gene sequence: CDR1 SGHVS, CDR2 FNYEAQ. DNA for the CDR3: TGTGCCAGCAGCATACAGGGGCCCTATGGCTACACCTTC. It translates to CASSIQGPYGYTF.

This clonotype was observed once. The CDR3 region is CASHPPGGSYRYGYTF. The CDR3 nucleotides are TGTGCCAGCCATCCCCCCGGGGGGTCGTATCGGTATGGCTACACCTTC. The gene calls are TRBV18 and TRBJ1-2, with D perhaps matching TRBD1 (5 bases). V dropped 8 bases and J dropped 5 bases, with 24 bases sitting between them. CDR1 and CDR2 (germline): KGHSH, LQKENI. The CDR3 consists of 16 residues.

CDR3 amino acids: CATLRAYDTDTQYF. Written as DNA, the CDR3 is TGTGCCACACTTAGGGCCTATGACACAGATACGCAGTATTTT. The V call is TRBV6-5, the J call TRBJ2-3; no clear D gene. The CDR3 extends over 14 amino acids. Germline lookup yields CDR1 MNHEY and CDR2 SVGAGI. The V end lost 10 bases, the J end lost 2 bases, and 16 bases lay between the germline ends.

This clonotype was counted between two and nine times. The chain couples TRBV7-2 to TRBJ2-7; 8 nucleotides line up with TRBD2. CDR1 and CDR2 from the germline V gene are SGHTA and FQGNSA. The CDR3 has 15 residues. V gave up 5 bases and J gave up 4 bases; unmatched junction bases: 10. The CDR3 loop is CASSPTGLGDYEQYF. The DNA for the CDR3 is TGTGCCAGCAGCCCTACGGGACTAGGGGATTACGAGCAGTACTTC.

This clonotype appeared a few times. The chain uses TRBV21-1 and TRBJ2-1; the DNA was not used to check the table's D call, TRBD2. TRBV21-1 is a pseudogene segment. The CDR3 contains 14 residues. CDR3 amino acids: CASGRARFYNEQFF. In nucleotides, the CDR3 is TGTGCCAGCGGCCGGGCCCGCTTCTACAATGAGCAGTTCTTC.

The chain employs TRBV4-2 and TRBJ2-1, with 10 bases aligning to TRBD2. CDR1 and CDR2 (germline): LGHNA, YNFKEQ. This CDR3 is 17 amino acids long. V dropped 6 bases and J dropped 4; count of bases not matched to a gene: 12. As DNA, the CDR3 is TGTGCCAGCAGTCCTACTAGCGGGATCCCCCCGTACAATGAGCAGTTCTTC. Its protein is CASSPTSGIPPYNEQFF.